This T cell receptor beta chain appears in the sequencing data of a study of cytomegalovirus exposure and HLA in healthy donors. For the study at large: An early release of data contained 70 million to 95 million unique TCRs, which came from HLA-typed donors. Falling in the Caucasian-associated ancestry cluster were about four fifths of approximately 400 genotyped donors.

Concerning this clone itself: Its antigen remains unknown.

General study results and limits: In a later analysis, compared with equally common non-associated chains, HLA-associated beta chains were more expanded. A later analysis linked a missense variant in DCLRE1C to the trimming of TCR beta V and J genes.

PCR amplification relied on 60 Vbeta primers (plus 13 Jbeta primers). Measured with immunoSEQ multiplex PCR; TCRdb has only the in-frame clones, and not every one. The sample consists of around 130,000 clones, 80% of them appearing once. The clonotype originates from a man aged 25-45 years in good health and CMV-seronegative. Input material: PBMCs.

The DNA for the CDR3 is TGTGCCAGCAGTTCCCCCAGCGGGAGCTCCTACGAGCAGTACTTC. Protein: CASSSPSGSSYEQYF. The genes are TRBV6-5 and TRBJ2-5; 8 nucleotides match TRBD2. TRBJ2-7 matches the DNA end more closely, so the J call is doubtful. CDR3 length: 15 amino acids. CDR1 and CDR2 (germline): MNHEY, SVGAGI.